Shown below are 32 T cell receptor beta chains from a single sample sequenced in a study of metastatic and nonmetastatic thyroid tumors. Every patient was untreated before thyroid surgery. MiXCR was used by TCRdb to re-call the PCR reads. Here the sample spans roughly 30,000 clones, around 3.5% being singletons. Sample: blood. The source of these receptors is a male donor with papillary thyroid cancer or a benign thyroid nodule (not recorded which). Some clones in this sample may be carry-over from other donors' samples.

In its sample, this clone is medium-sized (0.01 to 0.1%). The CDR3 DNA sequence: TGTGCCAGCAGTTACGAAACGGGACGGGGTAGCACAGATACGCAGTATTTT. Translation: CASSYETGRGSTDTQYF. V usage is TRBV6-2 or TRBV6-3 and J usage is TRBJ2-3; possibly TRBD1 or TRBD2 for D (5 bases each). The CDR3 consists of 17 residues. Per the germline V gene, CDR1 is MNHEY and CDR2 is SVGEGT. V dropped 2 bases and J dropped 0 bases, with 15 bases sitting between them.

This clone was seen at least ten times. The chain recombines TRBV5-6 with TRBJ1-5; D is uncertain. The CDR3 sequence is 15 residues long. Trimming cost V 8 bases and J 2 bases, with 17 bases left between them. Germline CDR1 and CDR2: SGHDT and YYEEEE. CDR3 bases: TGTGCCAGTCACTTTAGCGGCGCGGGCAATCAGCCCCAGCATTTT. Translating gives CASHFSGAGNQPQHF. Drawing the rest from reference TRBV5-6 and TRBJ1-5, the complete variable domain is DAGVTQSPTHLIKTRGQQVTLRCSPKSGHDTVSWYQQALGQGPQFIFQYYEEEERQRGNFPDRFSGHQFPNYSSELNVNALLLGDSALYLCASHFSGAGNQPQHFGDGTRLSIL.

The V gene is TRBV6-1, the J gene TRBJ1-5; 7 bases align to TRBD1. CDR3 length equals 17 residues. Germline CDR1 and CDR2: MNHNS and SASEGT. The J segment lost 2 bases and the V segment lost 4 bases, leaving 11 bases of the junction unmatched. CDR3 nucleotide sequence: TGTGCCAGCAGTGCTGAGGGCCTGGGACAGTGCAATCAGCCCCAGCATTTT. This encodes CASSAEGLGQCNQPQHF.

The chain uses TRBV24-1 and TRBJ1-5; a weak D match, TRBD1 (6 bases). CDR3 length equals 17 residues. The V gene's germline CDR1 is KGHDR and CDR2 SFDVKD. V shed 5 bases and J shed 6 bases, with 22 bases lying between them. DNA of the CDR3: TGTGCCACCAGTGCCCAGGGGAGGGGAGGGGGGCGTCAGCCCCAGCATTTT. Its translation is CATSAQGRGGGRQPQHF.

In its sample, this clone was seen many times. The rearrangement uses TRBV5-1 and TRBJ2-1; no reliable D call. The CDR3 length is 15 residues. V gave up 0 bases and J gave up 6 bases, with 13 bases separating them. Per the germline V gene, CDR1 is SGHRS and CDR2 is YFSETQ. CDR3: CASSLGSRASNEQFF. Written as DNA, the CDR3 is TGCGCCAGCAGCTTGGGGTCCCGGGCCTCCAATGAGCAGTTCTTC.

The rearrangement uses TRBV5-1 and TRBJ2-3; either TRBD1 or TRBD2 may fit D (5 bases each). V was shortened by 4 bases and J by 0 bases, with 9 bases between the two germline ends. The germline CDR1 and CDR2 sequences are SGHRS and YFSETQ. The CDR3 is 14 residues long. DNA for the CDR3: TGCGCCAGCAGCCGGGACCAAAGCACAGATACGCAGTATTTT. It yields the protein CASSRDQSTDTQYF.

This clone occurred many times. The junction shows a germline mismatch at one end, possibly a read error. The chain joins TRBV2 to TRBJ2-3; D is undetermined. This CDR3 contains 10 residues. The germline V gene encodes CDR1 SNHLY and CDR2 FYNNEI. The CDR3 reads CASTKAASLF. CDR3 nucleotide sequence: TGTGCCAGCACCAAGGCTGCTTCCCTATTT.

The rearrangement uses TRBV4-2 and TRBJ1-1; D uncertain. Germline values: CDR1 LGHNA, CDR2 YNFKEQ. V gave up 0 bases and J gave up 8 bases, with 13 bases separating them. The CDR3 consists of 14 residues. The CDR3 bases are TGTGCCAGCAGCCAAGATCGAGGAGGAAACGAAGCTTTCTTT. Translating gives CASSQDRGGNEAFF.

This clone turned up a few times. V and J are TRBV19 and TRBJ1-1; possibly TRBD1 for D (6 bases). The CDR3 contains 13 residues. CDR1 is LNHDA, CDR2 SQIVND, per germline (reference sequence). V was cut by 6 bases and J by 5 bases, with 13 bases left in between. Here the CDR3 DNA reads TGTGCCAGTAGGACAGGAGAGGGTACTGAAGCTTTCTTT. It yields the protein CASRTGEGTEAFF.

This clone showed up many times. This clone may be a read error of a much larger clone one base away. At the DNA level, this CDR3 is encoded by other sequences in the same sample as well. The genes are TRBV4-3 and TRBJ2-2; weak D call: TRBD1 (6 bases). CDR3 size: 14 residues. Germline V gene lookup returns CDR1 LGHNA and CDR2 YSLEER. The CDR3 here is CASSQDRGSGELFF. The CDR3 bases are TGCGCCAGCAGCCAAGATAGGGGGTCCGGGGAGCTGTTCTTT.

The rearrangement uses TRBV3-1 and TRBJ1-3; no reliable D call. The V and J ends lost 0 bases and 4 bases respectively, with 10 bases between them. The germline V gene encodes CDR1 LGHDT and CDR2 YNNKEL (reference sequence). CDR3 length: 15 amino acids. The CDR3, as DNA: TGTGCCAGCAGCCAAGATAGATCTTCGGGAAACACCATATATTTT. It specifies CASSQDRSSGNTIYF.

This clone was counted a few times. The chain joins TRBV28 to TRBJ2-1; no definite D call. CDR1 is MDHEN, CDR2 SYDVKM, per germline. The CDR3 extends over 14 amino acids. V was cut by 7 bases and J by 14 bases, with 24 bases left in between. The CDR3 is CASTPPQNSKEEFF. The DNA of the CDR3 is TGTGCCAGCACCCCCCCCCAAAACAGCAAAGAGGAGTTCTTC.

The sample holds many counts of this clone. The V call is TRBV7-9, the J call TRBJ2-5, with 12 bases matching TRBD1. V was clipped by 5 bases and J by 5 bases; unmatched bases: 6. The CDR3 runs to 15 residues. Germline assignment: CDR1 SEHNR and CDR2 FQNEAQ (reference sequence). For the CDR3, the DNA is TGTGCCAGCAGCCTGGGGACAGGGGGCGCGGAGACCCAGTACTTC. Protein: CASSLGTGGAETQYF.

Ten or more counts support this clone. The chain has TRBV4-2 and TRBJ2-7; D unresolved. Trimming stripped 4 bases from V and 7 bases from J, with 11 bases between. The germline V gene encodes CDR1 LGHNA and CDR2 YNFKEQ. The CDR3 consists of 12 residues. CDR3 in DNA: TGTGCCAGCAGCCTCGAGCCCCTGGAGCAGTACTTC. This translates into CASSLEPLEQYF.

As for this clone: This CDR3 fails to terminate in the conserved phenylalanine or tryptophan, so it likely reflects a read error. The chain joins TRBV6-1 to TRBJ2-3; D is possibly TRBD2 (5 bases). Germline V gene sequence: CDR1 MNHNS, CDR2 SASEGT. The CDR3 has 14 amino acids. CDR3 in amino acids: CASRVLGGTYTQYI. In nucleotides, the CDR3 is TGTGCCAGCAGGGTACTAGGAGGCACATATACGCAGTATATT.

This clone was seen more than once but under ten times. CDR3 nucleotides: TGTGCCAGCAGTTTTTACACAGCGGGCCAAACCGGGGAGCTGTTTTTT. As protein: CASSFYTAGQTGELFF. The genes are TRBV28 and TRBJ2-2; D might be TRBD2 (6 bases). This CDR3 comprises 16 residues. Germline loops: CDR1 MDHEN, CDR2 SYDVKM. The V and J ends lost 3 bases and 5 bases respectively, with 16 bases between them.

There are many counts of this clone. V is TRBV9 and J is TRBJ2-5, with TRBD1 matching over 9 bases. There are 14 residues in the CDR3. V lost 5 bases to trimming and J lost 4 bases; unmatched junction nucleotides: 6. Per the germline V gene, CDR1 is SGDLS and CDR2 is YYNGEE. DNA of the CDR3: TGTGCCAGCAGTGCCACAGGGGGCAGAGAGACCCAGTACTTC. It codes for CASSATGGRETQYF. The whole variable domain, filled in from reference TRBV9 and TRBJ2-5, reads DSGVTQTPKHLITATGQRVTLRCSPRSGDLSVYWYQQSLDQGLQFLIQYYNGEERAKGNILERFSAQQFPDLHSELNLSSLELGDSALYFCASSATGGRETQYFGPGTRLLVL.

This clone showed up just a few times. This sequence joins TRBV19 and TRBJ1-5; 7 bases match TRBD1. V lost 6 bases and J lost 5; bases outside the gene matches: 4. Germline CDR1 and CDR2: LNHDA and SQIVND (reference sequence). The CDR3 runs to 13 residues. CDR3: CASSFQGDQPQHF. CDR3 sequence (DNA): TGTGCCAGTAGCTTTCAGGGGGATCAGCCCCAGCATTTT.

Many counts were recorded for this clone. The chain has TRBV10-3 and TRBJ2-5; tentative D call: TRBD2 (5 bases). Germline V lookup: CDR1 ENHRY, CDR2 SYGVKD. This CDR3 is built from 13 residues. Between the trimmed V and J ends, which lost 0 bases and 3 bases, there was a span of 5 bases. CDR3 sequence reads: CAISESGEETQYF. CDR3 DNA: TGTGCCATCAGTGAGTCGGGAGAAGAGACCCAGTACTTC.

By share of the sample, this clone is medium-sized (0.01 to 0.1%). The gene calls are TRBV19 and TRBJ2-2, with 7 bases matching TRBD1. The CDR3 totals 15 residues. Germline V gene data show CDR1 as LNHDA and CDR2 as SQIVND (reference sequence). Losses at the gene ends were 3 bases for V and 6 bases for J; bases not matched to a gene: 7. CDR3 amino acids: CASSILDRAAGELFF. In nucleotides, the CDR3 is TGTGCCAGTAGTATTCTTGACAGGGCGGCCGGGGAGCTGTTTTTT.

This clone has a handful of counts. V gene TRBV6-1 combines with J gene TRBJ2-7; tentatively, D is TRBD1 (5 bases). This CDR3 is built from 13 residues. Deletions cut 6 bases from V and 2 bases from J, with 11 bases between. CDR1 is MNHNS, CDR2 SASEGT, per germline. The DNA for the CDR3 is TGTGCCAGCAGAACCAGGGAAACCTACGAGCAGTACTTC. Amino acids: CASRTRETYEQYF.

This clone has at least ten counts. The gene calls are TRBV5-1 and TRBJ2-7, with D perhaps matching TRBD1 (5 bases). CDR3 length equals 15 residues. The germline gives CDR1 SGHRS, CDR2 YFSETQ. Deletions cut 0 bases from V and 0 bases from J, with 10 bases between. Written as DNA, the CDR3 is TGCGCCAGCAGCTTGGTGGGGCAGTCCTCCTACGAGCAGTACTTC. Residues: CASSLVGQSSYEQYF.

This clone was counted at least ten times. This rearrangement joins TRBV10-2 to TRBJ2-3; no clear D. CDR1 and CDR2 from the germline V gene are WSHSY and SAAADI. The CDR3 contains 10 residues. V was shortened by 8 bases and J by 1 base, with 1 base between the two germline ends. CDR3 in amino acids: CASGTDTQYF. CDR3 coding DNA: TGCGCCAGCGGCACAGATACGCAGTATTTT.

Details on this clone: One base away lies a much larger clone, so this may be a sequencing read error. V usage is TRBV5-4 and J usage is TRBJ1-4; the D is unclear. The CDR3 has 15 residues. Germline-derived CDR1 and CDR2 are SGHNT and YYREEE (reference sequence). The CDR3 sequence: CASSRSVGTDEKLFF. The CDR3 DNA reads TGCGCCAGCAGCCGTTCGGTTGGTACTGATGAAAAACTGTTTTTT.

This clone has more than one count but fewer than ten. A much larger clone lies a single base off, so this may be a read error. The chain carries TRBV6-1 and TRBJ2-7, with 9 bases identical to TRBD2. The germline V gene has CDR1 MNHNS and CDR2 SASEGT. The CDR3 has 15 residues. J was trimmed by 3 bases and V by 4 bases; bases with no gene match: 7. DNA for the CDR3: TGTGCCAGCAGTGTTCGACTAGCGGCAAACTACGAGCAGTACTTC. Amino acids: CASSVRLAANYEQYF.

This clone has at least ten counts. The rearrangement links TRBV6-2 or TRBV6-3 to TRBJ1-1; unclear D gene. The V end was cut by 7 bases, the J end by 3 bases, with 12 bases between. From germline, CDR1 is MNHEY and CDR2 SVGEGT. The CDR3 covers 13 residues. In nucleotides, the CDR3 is TGTGCCAGCACTTCTGTTCTGGACACTGAAGCTTTCTTT. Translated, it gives CASTSVLDTEAFF.

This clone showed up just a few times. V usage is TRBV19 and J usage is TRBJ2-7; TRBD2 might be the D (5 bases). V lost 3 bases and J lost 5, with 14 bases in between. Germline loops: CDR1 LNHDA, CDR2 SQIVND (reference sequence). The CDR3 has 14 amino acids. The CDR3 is CASSIGDFFDEQYF. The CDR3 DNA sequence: TGTGCCAGTAGTATCGGGGATTTCTTTGACGAGCAGTACTTC.

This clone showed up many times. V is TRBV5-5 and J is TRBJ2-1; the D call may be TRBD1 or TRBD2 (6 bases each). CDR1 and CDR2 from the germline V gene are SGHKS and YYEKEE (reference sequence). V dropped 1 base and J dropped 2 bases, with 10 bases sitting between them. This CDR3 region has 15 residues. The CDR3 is CASSLWGAPYNEQFF. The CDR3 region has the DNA TGTGCCAGCAGCTTGTGGGGGGCCCCCTACAATGAGCAGTTCTTC.

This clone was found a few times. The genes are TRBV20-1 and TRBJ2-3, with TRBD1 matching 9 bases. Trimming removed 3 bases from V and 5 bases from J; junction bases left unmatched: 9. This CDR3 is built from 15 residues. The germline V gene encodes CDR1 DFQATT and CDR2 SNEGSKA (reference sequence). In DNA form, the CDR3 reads TGCAGTGCTAGGGATAGACAGGGGGTAAAAGATACGCAGTATTTT. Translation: CSARDRQGVKDTQYF.

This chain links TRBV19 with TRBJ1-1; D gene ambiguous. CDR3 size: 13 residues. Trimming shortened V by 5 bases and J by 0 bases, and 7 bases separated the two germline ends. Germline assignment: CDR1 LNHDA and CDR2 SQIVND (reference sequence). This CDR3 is CASSSSLNTEAFF. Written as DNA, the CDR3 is TGTGCCAGTAGTTCCTCCTTGAACACTGAAGCTTTCTTT.

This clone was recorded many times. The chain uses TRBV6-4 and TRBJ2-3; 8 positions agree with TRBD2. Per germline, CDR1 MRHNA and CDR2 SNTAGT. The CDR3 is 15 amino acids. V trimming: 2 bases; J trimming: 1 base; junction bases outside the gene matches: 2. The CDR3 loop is CASSDGAGGTDTQYF. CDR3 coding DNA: TGTGCCAGCAGTGACGGAGCGGGGGGCACAGATACGCAGTATTTT.

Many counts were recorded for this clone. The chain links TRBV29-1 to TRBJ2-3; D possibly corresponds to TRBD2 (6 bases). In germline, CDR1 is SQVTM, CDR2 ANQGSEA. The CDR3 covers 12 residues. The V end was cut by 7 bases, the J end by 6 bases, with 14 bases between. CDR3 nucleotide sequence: TGCAGCGCCCGAGCGGGCGGGGATACGCAGTATTTT. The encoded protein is CSARAGGDTQYF.